This T cell receptor (beta chain) was profiled in a study of technical replicates of blood from four donors. CDR3 length: 14 residues. Trimming at V came to 4 bases and at J to 10 bases, leaving 7 bases not matched to a gene. In germline, CDR1 is SNHLY, CDR2 FYNNEI. The protocol was immunoSEQ multiplex PCR, while the TCRdb copy is restricted to in-frame clones and leaves out a portion. The sample holds about 56,000 clones, 93% seen once. This clonotype originated in a human donor in good health. Some clones in this sample may be carry-over from other donors' samples. The sample comprised PBMCs. The rearrangement uses TRBV2 and TRBJ1-6; 7 bases align to TRBD1. In nucleotides, the CDR3 is TGTGCCAGCAGTGCGGCGACAGGGCAATCACCCCTCCACTTT. Amino acid sequence: CASSAATGQSPLHF.